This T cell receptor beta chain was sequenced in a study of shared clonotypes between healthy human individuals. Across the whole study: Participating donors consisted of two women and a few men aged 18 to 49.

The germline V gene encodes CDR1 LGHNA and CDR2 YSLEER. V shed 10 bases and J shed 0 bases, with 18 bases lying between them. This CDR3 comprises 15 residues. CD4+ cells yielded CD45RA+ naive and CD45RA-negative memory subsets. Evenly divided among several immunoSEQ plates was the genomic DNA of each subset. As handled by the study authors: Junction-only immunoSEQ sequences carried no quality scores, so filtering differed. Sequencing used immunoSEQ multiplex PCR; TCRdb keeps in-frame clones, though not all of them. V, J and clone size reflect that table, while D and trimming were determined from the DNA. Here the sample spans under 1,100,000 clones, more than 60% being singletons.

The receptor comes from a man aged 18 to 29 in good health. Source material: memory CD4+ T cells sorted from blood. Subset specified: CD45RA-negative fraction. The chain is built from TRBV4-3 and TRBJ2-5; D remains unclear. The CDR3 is CATSVSVGYQETQYF. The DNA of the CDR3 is TGCGCCACCTCTGTTTCCGTAGGGTACCAAGAGACCCAGTACTTC.